Below, 5 T cell receptor beta chains from the same sample are listed, as sequenced in a study of siplizumab effects on memory and regulatory T cells. Method: immunoSEQ multiplex PCR; TCRdb's copy keeps in-frame clones and lacks some. The sample yields 95,000 to 130,000 clones, about 94% seen once. Sequences were obtained from non-Treg CD4+ T cells sorted from blood. These receptor sequences come from a human donor in good health.

This clone is a singleton in its sample. V is TRBV19 and J is TRBJ1-2, with D perhaps TRBD1 (6 bases). The CDR3 has 13 amino acids. Between the trimmed V and J ends, which lost 7 bases and 7 bases, there was a span of 16 bases. Germline CDR1 reads LNHDA; CDR2 reads SQIVND (reference sequence). The CDR3 reads CASIGTGAGGYTF. The CDR3 DNA follows: TGTGCCAGTATCGGTACGGGGGCGGGTGGCTACACCTTC.

V is TRBV27 and J is TRBJ2-3; D unresolved. CDR3 length: 16 amino acids. V lost 6 bases and J 4 bases, leaving 20 bases between the germline ends. Germline V gene data show CDR1 as MNHEY and CDR2 as SMNVEV (reference sequence). This chain's CDR3 is CASRPERFLQPDTQYF. As DNA, the CDR3 is TGTGCCAGCAGACCCGAGAGATTCTTACAGCCAGATACGCAGTATTTT.

This clone occurred once. The chain recombines TRBV11-2 with TRBJ1-1; D unclear. Deletions cut 5 bases from V and 3 bases from J, with 13 bases between. Looked up from germline, CDR1 is SGHAT and CDR2 is FQNNGV. The CDR3 length is 14 residues. The CDR3 nucleotides are TGTGCCAGCAGCAGAGACTATCGAGACACTGAAGCTTTCTTT. This codes for CASSRDYRDTEAFF.

This clone turned up a few times. The sample holds other DNA sequences that translate to the same CDR3. The chain couples TRBV5-1 to TRBJ1-4; D gene uncertain. Deletions cut 0 bases from V and 0 bases from J, with 6 bases between. Germline V gives CDR1 SGHRS, CDR2 YFSETQ. CDR3 length: 15 residues. The CDR3 protein is CASSLDVATNEKLFF. CDR3 in DNA: TGCGCCAGCAGCTTGGACGTCGCAACTAATGAAAAACTGTTTTTT.

This clone occurred once. The J gene is TRBJ2-7, the V gene TRBV29-1; no clear D gene. V dropped 7 bases and J dropped 3 bases, with 13 bases sitting between them. The CDR3 extends over 12 amino acids. Germline assignment: CDR1 SQVTM and CDR2 ANQGSEA. CDR3 loop: CSAKRADYEQYF. CDR3 nucleotides: TGCAGCGCCAAAAGGGCGGACTACGAGCAGTACTTC.